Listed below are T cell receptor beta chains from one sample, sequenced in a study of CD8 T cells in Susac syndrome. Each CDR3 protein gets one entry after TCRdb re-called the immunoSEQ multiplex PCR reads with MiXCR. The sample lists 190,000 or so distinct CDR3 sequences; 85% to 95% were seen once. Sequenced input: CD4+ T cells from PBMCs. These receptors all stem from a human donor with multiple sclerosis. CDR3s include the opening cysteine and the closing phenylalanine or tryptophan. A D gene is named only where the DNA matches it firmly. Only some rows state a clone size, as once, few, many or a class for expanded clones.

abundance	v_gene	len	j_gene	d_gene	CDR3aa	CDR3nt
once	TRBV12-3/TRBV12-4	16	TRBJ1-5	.	CASSLKGTGSNQPQHF	TGTGCCAGCAGTTTAAAGGGGACCGGTAGCAATCAGCCCCAGCATTTT
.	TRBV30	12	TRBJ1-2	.	CAWSRTGTGYTF	TGTGCCTGGAGTCGAACAGGGACTGGCTACACCTTC
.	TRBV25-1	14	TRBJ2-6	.	CASSMGGGANVLTF	TGTGCCAGCAGTATGGGGGGTGGGGCCAACGTCCTGACTTTC
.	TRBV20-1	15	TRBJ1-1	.	CSASNPQGGDTEAFF	TGCAGTGCTAGTAACCCACAGGGAGGGGACACTGAAGCTTTCTTT
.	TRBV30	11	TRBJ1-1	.	CAWSPTVGAFF	TGTGCCTGGAGCCCTACAGTGGGAGCTTTCTTT
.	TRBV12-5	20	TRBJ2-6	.	CASGLQSGVGTSSGANVLTF	TGTGCTAGTGGTTTGCAGAGCGGTGTGGGCACGTCCTCTGGGGCCAACGTCCTGACTTTC
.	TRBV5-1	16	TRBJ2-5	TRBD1	CASSPGQGLYQETQYF	TGCGCCAGCAGCCCCGGACAGGGGCTGTACCAAGAGACCCAGTACTTC
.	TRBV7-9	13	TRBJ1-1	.	CASSPISGTEAFF	TGTGCCAGCAGCCCGATCTCGGGGACTGAAGCTTTCTTT
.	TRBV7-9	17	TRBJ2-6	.	CASSLSGPRSGANVLTF	TGTGCCAGCAGCTTGTCGGGGCCCCGCTCTGGGGCCAACGTCCTGACTTTC
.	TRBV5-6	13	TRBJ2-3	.	CASSHDVPHTQYF	TGTGCCAGCAGCCACGACGTCCCGCATACGCAGTATTTT
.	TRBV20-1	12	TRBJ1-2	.	CSARDNSYGYTF	TGCAGTGCTAGAGATAACAGCTATGGCTACACCTTC
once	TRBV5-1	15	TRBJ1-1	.	CASQRITGRDTEAFF	TGCGCCAGTCAACGGATTACAGGGAGGGACACTGAAGCTTTCTTT
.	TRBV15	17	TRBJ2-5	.	CATSRDLGLTYQETQYF	TGTGCCACCAGCAGAGATCTGGGACTCACGTACCAAGAGACCCAGTACTTC
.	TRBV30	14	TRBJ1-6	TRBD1	CAWSMGQTYSPLHF	TGTGCCTGGAGTATGGGACAGACTTATTCACCCCTCCACTTT
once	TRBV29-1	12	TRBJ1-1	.	CSAASGNTEAFF	TGCAGCGCCGCTAGTGGGAACACTGAAGCTTTCTTT
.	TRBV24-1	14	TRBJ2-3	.	CATSGGSSTDTQYF	TGTGCCACCAGTGGAGGATCCTCCACAGATACGCAGTATTTT
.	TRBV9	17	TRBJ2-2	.	CASSRSVGRTNTGELFF	TGTGCCAGCAGCCGCTCAGTAGGGCGGACGAACACCGGGGAGCTGTTTTTT
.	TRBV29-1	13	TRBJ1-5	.	CSVVGSGNQPQHF	TGCAGCGTTGTTGGGTCAGGAAATCAGCCCCAGCATTTT
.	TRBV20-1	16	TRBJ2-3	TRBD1	CSARLDRTRLTDTQYF	TGCAGTGCTAGATTGGACAGGACAAGACTCACAGATACGCAGTATTTT
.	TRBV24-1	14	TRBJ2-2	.	CATSDLQGSGELFF	TGTGCCACCAGTGATCTACAGGGATCGGGGGAGCTGTTTTTT
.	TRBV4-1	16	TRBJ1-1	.	CASSQDLWGLNTEAFF	TGCGCCAGCAGCCAAGATCTTTGGGGATTGAACACTGAAGCTTTCTTT
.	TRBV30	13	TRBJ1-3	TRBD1	CAWSGTGANTIYF	TGTGCCTGGAGCGGAACAGGGGCGAACACCATATATTTT
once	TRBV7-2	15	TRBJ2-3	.	CASSLGGQSTDTQYF	TGTGCCAGCAGCTTAGGGGGGCAGAGCACAGATACGCAGTATTTT
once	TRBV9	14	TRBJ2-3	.	CASSGRQARDTQYF	TGTGCCAGCAGCGGTAGACAGGCTCGAGATACGCAGTATTTT
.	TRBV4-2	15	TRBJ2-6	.	CASRTVFSGANVLTF	TGTGCCAGCAGAACAGTTTTCTCTGGGGCCAACGTCCTGACTTTC
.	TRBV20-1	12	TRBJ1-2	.	CSANNPHGGYTF	TGCAGTGCTAATAACCCACATGGGGGCTACACCTTC
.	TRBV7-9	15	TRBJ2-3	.	CASSSGGLSTDTQYF	TGTGCCAGCAGCTCCGGGGGACTTAGCACAGATACGCAGTATTTT
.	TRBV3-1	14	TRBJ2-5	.	CASSHVSGQETQYF	TGTGCCAGCAGCCATGTTAGCGGCCAAGAGACCCAGTACTTC
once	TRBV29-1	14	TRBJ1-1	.	CSVESTGVNTEAFF	TGCAGCGTTGAATCGACAGGAGTGAACACTGAAGCTTTCTTT
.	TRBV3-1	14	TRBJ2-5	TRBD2	CASSGSGGVETQYF	TGTGCCAGCAGTGGAAGCGGGGGAGTAGAGACCCAGTACTTC
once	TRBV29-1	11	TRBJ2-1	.	CSVASRNEQFF	TGCAGCGTGGCGTCTAGGAATGAGCAGTTCTTC
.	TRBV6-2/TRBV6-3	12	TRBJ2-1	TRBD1	CASNNKDRRLFF	TGTGCCAGCAACAACAAGGACAGGAGGTTGTTCTTC
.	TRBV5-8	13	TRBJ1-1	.	CASSLGTRWEAFF	TGTGCCAGCAGCTTGGGGACCAGATGGGAGGCTTTCTTT
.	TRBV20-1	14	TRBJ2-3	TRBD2	CSAGLGTNTDTQYF	TGCAGTGCTGGACTAGGCACAAACACAGATACGCAGTATTTT
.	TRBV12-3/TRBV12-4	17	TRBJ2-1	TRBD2	CASSPLAGGPSYNEQFF	TGTGCCAGCAGCCCATTAGCGGGGGGACCCTCCTACAATGAGCAGTTCTTC
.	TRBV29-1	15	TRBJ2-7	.	CSVVGRDVGAYEQYF	TGCAGCGTTGTCGGTAGGGACGTCGGGGCCTACGAGCAGTACTTC
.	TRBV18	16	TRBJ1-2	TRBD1	CASSPPRGGINYGYTF	TGTGCCAGCTCACCACCGAGAGGGGGCATAAACTATGGCTACACCTTC
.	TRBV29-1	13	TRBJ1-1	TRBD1	CSAKTGVDTEAFF	TGCAGCGCCAAGACAGGGGTGGACACTGAAGCTTTCTTT
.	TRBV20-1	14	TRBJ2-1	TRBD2	CSASSGAPNNEQFF	TGCAGTGCATCCAGCGGGGCCCCTAACAATGAGCAGTTCTTC
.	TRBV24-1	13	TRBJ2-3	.	CATSDPTMDTQYF	TGTGCCACCAGTGATCCGACAATGGATACGCAGTATTTT
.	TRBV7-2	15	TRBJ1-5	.	CASSPFGNSNQPQHF	TGTGCCAGCAGCCCATTTGGAAATAGCAATCAGCCCCAGCATTTT
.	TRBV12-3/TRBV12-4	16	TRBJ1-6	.	CASSPSRGGLGSPLHF	TGTGCCAGCAGTCCCTCGCGTGGGGGCTTAGGTTCACCCCTCCACTTT
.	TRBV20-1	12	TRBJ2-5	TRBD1	CSANRGEETQYF	TGCAGTGCTAACAGGGGGGAAGAGACCCAGTACTTC
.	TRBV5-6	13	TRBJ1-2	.	CASSLLAPAGYTF	TGTGCCAGCAGCTTACTTGCACCAGCGGGCTACACCTTC
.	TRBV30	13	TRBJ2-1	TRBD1	CAWRGTGGNEQFF	TGTGCCTGGAGAGGGACAGGGGGCAATGAGCAGTTCTTC
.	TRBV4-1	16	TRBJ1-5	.	CASSPLGGRASQPQHF	TGCGCCAGCAGCCCCCTAGGGGGGCGAGCAAGTCAGCCCCAGCATTTT
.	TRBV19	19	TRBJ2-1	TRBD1	CASSRGASGTGLTYNEQFF	TGTGCCAGTAGCCGGGGAGCGTCGGGGACAGGCCTAACCTACAATGAGCAGTTCTTC
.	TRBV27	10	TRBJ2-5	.	CASSLRGPYF	TGTGCCAGCAGTTTAAGAGGCCCGTACTTC
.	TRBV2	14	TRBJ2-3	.	CASSEATSTDTQYF	TGTGCCAGCAGTGAGGCCACCAGCACAGATACGCAGTATTTT
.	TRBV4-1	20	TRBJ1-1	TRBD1	CASSQDQVGQGLILNTEAFF	TGCGCCAGCAGCCAAGATCAGGTGGGACAGGGATTGATTTTGAACACTGAAGCTTTCTTT
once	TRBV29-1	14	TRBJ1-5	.	CSVAEQGTSRVQHF	TGCAGCGTTGCAGAACAGGGAACGAGCCGCGTCCAGCATTTT
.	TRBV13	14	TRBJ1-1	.	CASSPGSVNTEAFF	TGTGCCAGCAGTCCTGGCTCGGTTAACACTGAAGCTTTCTTT
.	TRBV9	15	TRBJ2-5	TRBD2	CASSRDSGAQETQYF	TGTGCCAGCAGCCGGGATAGCGGGGCCCAAGAGACCCAGTACTTC
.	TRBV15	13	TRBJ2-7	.	CATSREGNYEQYF	TGTGCCACCAGCAGAGAAGGCAACTACGAGCAGTACTTC
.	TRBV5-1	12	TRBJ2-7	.	CASSSAPYEQYF	TGCGCCAGCAGCTCGGCGCCCTACGAGCAGTACTTC